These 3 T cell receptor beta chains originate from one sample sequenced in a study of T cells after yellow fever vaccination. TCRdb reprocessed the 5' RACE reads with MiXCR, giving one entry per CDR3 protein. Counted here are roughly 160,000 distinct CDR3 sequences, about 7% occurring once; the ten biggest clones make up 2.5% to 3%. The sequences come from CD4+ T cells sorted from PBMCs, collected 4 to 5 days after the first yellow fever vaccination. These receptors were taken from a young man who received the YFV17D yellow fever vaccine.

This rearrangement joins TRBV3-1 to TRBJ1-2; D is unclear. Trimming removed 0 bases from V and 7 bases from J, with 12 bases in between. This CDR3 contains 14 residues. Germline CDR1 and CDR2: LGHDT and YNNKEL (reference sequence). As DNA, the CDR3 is TGTGCCAGCAGCCAAGAGACGGTCAACGGTGGCTACACCTTC. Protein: CASSQETVNGGYTF.

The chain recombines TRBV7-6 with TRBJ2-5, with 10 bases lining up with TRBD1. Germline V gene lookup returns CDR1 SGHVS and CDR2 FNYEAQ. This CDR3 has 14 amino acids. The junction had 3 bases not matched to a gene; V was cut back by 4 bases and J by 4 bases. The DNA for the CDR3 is TGTGCCAGCAGCTGGGGACAGGGGATAGAGACCCAGTACTTC. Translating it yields CASSWGQGIETQYF.

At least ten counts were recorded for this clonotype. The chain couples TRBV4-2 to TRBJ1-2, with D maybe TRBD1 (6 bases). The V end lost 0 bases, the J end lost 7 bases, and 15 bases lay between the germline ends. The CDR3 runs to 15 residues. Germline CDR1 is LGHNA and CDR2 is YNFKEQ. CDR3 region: CASSQDWSGAVGYTF. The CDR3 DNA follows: TGTGCCAGCAGCCAAGATTGGTCGGGGGCAGTTGGCTACACCTTC.